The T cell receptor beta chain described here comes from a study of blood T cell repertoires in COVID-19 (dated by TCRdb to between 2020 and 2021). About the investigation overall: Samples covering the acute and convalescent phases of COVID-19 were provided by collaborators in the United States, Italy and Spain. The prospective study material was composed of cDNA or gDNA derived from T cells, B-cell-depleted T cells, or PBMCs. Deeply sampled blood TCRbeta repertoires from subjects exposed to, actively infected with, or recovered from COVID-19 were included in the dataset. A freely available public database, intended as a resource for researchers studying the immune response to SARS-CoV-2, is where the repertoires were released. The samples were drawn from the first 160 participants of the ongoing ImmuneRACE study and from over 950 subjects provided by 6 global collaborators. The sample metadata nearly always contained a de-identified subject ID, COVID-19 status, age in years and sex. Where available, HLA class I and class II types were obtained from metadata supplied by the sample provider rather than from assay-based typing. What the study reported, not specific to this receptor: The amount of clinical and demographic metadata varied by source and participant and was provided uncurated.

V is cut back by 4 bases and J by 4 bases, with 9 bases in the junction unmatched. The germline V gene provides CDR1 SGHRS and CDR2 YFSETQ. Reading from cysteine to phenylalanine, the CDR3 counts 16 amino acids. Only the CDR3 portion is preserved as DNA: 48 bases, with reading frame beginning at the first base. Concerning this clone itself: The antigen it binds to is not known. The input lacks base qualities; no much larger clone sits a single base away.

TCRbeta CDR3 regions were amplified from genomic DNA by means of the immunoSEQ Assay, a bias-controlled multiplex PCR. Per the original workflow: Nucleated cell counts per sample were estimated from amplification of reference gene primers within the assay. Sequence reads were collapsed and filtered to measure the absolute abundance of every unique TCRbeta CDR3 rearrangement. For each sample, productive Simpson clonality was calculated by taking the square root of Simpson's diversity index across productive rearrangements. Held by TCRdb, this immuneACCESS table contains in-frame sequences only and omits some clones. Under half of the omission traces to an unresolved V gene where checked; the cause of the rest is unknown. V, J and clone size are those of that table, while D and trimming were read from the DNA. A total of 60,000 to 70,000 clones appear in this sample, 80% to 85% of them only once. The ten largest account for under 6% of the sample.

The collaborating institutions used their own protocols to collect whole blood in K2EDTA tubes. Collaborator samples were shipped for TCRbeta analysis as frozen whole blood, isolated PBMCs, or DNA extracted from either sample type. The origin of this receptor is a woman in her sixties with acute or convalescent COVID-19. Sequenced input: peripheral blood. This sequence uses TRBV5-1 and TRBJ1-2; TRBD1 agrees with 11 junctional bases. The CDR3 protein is CASSDAGTGGPYGYTF. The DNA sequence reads TGCGCCAGCAGCGATGCCGGGACAGGGGGTCCCTATGGCTACACCTTC.